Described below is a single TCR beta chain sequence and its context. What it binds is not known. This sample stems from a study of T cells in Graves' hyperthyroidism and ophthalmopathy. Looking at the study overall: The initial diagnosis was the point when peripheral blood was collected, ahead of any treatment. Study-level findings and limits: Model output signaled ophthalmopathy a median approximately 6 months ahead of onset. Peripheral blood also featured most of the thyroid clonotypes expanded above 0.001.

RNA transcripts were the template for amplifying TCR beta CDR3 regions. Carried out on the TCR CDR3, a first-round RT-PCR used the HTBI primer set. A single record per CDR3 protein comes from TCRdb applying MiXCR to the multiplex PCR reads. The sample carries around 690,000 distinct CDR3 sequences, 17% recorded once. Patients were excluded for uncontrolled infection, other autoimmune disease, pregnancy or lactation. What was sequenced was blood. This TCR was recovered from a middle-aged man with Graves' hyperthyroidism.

The CDR3 sequence is CASSAWDSARDTQYF. DNA of the CDR3: TGTGCCAGCAGTGCTTGGGACAGCGCAAGGGATACGCAGTATTTT. V and J are TRBV6-1 and TRBJ2-3; 7 bases agree with TRBD1. Germline CDR1 MNHNS, CDR2 SASEGT. With V trimmed by 4 bases and J by 6 bases, 10 bases remained unmatched. This CDR3 region has 15 residues.